The 2 T cell receptor beta chains presented below share a single source sample, sequenced in a study of CD8 T cells in ankylosing spondylitis. Study-level points and caveats: A TCR beta motif of under ten highly homologous variants appeared characteristic of ankylosing spondylitis blood.

These receptors are not linked to any known antigen. MiXCR was run by TCRdb on the 5' RACE reads, yielding one entry per CDR3 protein. The data show some 840,000 distinct CDR3 sequences, about 10% seen once. Sequenced: blood, either unsorted or a sorted T cell fraction (not recorded which). These receptor sequences come from a male donor with ankylosing spondylitis.

J is TRBJ1-2 and V is TRBV4-1; no definite D call. This CDR3 has 16 residues. Germline V gene lookup returns CDR1 MGHRA and CDR2 YSYEKL. Trimming removed 1 base from V and 2 bases from J, with 14 bases in between. In DNA, the CDR3 is TGCGCCAGCAGCCAAGGATATGGACGGCGGAACTATGGCTACACCTTC. It translates to CASSQGYGRRNYGYTF.

This chain uses TRBV20-1 with TRBJ2-1, with 7 bases that match TRBD2. Per the germline V gene, CDR1 is DFQATT and CDR2 is SNEGSKA (reference sequence). V dropped 4 bases and J dropped 9; count of bases not matched to a gene: 12. CDR3 length equals 14 residues. The CDR3 loop is CSANPGTMISEQFF. In DNA, the CDR3 is TGCAGTGCTAATCCCGGGACTATGATTAGTGAGCAGTTCTTC.